This T cell receptor (beta chain) was recorded in a study of shared clonotypes between healthy human individuals. At a deep level, the assay was run. Measured with immunoSEQ multiplex PCR; TCRdb has only the in-frame clones, and not every one. The data contain 2 million to 2.5 million clones, approximately 94% of them singletons. Germline V gives CDR1 MNHEY, CDR2 SMNVEV (reference sequence). V dropped 0 bases and J dropped 2 bases, with 11 bases sitting between them. This CDR3 has 16 amino acids. This chain joins TRBV27 and TRBJ1-5; no clear D gene. Sample: naive CD4+ T cells sorted from blood. The subset is: CD45RA+ positively selected. This receptor was taken from a man younger than 35 in good health. CDR3 sequence: CASSLSGWIGNQPQHF. Here the CDR3 DNA reads TGTGCCAGCAGTTTATCTGGTTGGATTGGCAATCAGCCCCAGCATTTT.